The sequence of this TCR beta chain was determined in a study of T cell changes during pregnancy in multiple sclerosis. Libraries were prepared by immunoSEQ multiplex PCR; TCRdb keeps only in-frame clonotypes and omits some of them. The sample records nearly 80,000 clones, about 92% being singletons. Per germline, CDR1 MNHNY and CDR2 SVGAGI (reference sequence). V lost 7 bases, J lost 4 bases, and 19 bases lay in between. This CDR3 spans 15 amino acids. This chain uses TRBV6-6 with TRBJ2-5; D gene uncertain. This receptor was identified in a female donor with multiple sclerosis, enrolled in a pregnancy study. The source material was CD4+ T cells from peripheral blood mononuclear cells, sampled before pregnancy. CDR3 DNA: TGTGCCAGCACCGCATCAGACTCGTGGCGAGAGACCCAGTACTTC. Protein sequence: CASTASDSWRETQYF.